This is a list of T cell receptor beta chains from one sample in a study of blood T cell repertoires in COVID-19. Assay: immunoSEQ multiplex PCR; the TCRdb copy retains only in-frame clones and omits some. The repertoire holds 390,000 or so clones, around 87% seen once, with around 6.3% in the top ten. Input material: peripheral blood. These receptors were obtained from a young man with active or convalescent COVID-19. CDR3s include the opening cysteine and the closing phenylalanine or tryptophan. D genes are given only for firm matches. Expanded clones get a size class; other rows say once, few or many, or leave the size out.

clone size	D gene	V gene	J gene	CDR3 length	CDR3 protein	CDR3 DNA
.	TRBD1	TRBV7-2	TRBJ1-4	17	CASSPGSGGTTNEKLFF	TGTGCCAGCAGCCCTGGGTCAGGGGGAACCACTAATGAAAAACTGTTTTTT
.	TRBD1	TRBV28	TRBJ1-5	16	CASSFLAQGSNQPQHF	TGTGCCAGCAGTTTCCTAGCACAGGGGAGCAATCAGCCCCAGCATTTT
.	.	TRBV21-1	TRBJ1-2	15	CASSKPRWMDYGYTF	TGTGCCAGCAGCAAACCCAGGTGGATGGACTATGGCTACACCTTC
.	TRBD1	TRBV6-2/TRBV6-3	TRBJ2-2	15	CASSPPGGITGELFF	TGTGCCAGCAGCCCCCCAGGGGGCATCACCGGGGAGCTGTTTTTT
.	TRBD2	TRBV29-1	TRBJ2-1	14	CSVLGLATYNEQFF	TGCAGCGTTTTAGGACTAGCGACCTACAATGAGCAGTTCTTC
.	TRBD1	TRBV12-5	TRBJ2-1	19	CASGLVIENRGKSYNEQFF	TGTGCTAGTGGTTTGGTGATTGAGAACAGGGGTAAATCCTACAATGAGCAGTTCTTC
.	.	TRBV3-1/TRBV3-2	TRBJ1-2	14	CASSQEGQSYGYTF	TGTGCCAGCAGCCAAGAAGGACAGAGCTATGGCTACACCTTC
once	.	TRBV11-3	TRBJ2-7	12	CASSSRDYEQYF	TGTGCCAGCAGCTCCAGGGACTACGAGCAGTACTTC
once	TRBD2	TRBV5-1	TRBJ2-3	15	CASSSTSGSTDTQYF	TGCGCCAGCAGTTCGACTAGCGGGAGCACAGATACGCAGTATTTT
.	.	TRBV7-9	TRBJ2-1	16	CASSFWGGRRYNEQFF	TGTGCCAGCAGCTTTTGGGGGGGCAGGAGATACAATGAGCAGTTCTTC
.	TRBD2	TRBV27	TRBJ2-1	14	CASSLASGVGEQFF	TGTGCCAGCAGTTTAGCTAGCGGGGTGGGTGAGCAGTTCTTC
.	TRBD1	TRBV9	TRBJ1-6	16	CASSGGQGAINSPLHF	TGTGCCAGCAGCGGCGGACAGGGGGCGATTAATTCACCCCTCCACTTT
.	.	TRBV5-5	TRBJ1-6	15	CASSSRTEYNSPLHF	TGTGCCAGCAGCTCGCGGACAGAGTATAATTCACCCCTCCACTTT
.	TRBD1	TRBV6-6	TRBJ1-6	15	CASTTGGLNNSPLHF	TGTGCCAGCACCACAGGGGGACTTAATAATTCACCCCTCCACTTT
once	.	TRBV7-9	TRBJ2-1	12	CASILYYNEQFF	TGTGCCAGCATCCTCTACTACAATGAGCAGTTCTTC
few	.	TRBV7-3	TRBJ2-1	14	CASSLSDFYNEQFF	TGTGCCAGCAGCTTATCCGACTTCTACAATGAGCAGTTCTTC
few	.	TRBV9	TRBJ1-6	16	CASSGWGGAGHSPLHF	TGTGCCAGCAGCGGATGGGGGGGCGCGGGACACTCACCCCTCCACTTT
.	.	TRBV20-1	TRBJ1-6	11	CSALGVSPLHF	TGCAGTGCCCTCGGGGTTTCACCCCTCCACTTT
.	TRBD2	TRBV7-2	TRBJ2-2	17	CASSPSWSGGAGGELFF	TGTGCCAGCAGCCCTTCGTGGAGCGGGGGGGCCGGCGGGGAGCTGTTTTTT
.	TRBD2	TRBV3-1/TRBV3-2	TRBJ2-2	19	CASSQLLSVAGENAGELFF	TGTGCCAGCAGCCAACTATTGTCGGTAGCGGGAGAAAACGCCGGGGAGCTGTTTTTT
few	TRBD1	TRBV4-1	TRBJ1-5	16	CASSHVGQRINQPQHF	TGCGCCAGCAGCCATGTGGGACAGCGGATCAATCAGCCCCAGCATTTT
.	TRBD1	TRBV6-5	TRBJ1-2	15	CASSRQGQVNYGYTF	TGTGCCAGCAGTCGCCAGGGACAGGTTAACTATGGCTACACCTTC
.	TRBD2	TRBV15	TRBJ2-7	15	CATSPGLAGVYEQYF	TGTGCCACCAGTCCCGGACTAGCGGGAGTCTACGAGCAGTACTTC
once	.	TRBV4-1	TRBJ2-7	14	CASSQVDSTYEQYF	TGCGCCAGCAGCCAAGTGGACAGCACCTACGAGCAGTACTTC
.	.	TRBV19	TRBJ1-1	12	CASSIGGAEAFF	TGTGCCAGTAGTATCGGAGGGGCTGAAGCTTTCTTT
.	.	TRBV5-1	TRBJ2-7	14	CASSSEQPDYEQYF	TGCGCCAGCAGCTCAGAACAGCCGGACTACGAGCAGTACTTC
.	TRBD1	TRBV7-3	TRBJ2-3	17	CASSLSRGQGPTDTQYF	TGTGCCAGCAGCTTAAGTAGGGGACAGGGGCCCACAGATACGCAGTATTTT
.	.	TRBV21-1	TRBJ2-5	15	CASSKGPGGSETQYF	TGTGCCAGCAGCAAAGGCCCGGGGGGGTCGGAGACCCAGTACTTC
.	.	TRBV5-1	TRBJ2-2	18	CASSLNPFEGPNTGELFF	TGCGCCAGCAGCTTGAATCCTTTTGAGGGTCCGAACACCGGGGAGCTGTTTTTT
.	TRBD1	TRBV7-9	TRBJ2-7	13	CASTHRGTYEQYF	TGTGCCAGCACCCACAGGGGTACCTACGAGCAGTACTTC
.	.	TRBV5-1	TRBJ2-7	15	CASRRVMAGSYEQYF	TGCGCCAGCCGCCGGGTTATGGCTGGCTCCTACGAGCAGTACTTC
.	TRBD1	TRBV4-1	TRBJ1-1	15	CASSRLRTGGTEAFF	TGCGCCAGCAGTCGACTTCGGACAGGGGGCACTGAAGCTTTCTTT
.	TRBD1	TRBV27	TRBJ1-2	14	CASSLGTGGFGYTF	TGTGCCAGCAGTTTAGGGACAGGGGGCTTTGGCTACACCTTC
.	TRBD1	TRBV28	TRBJ2-2	17	CASSSRRQGAFIGELFF	TGTGCCAGCAGTTCTCGCCGACAGGGGGCGTTCATCGGGGAGCTGTTTTTT
.	.	TRBV5-1	TRBJ1-1	13	CASSYQGVTEAFF	TGCGCCAGCAGCTATCAGGGCGTCACTGAAGCTTTCTTT
once	TRBD1	TRBV6-6	TRBJ1-4	16	CASTKSRDRGHEKLFF	TGTGCCAGCACCAAAAGCCGGGACAGGGGGCATGAAAAACTGTTTTTT
.	TRBD1	TRBV6-2/TRBV6-3	TRBJ1-2	13	CASSLQGARGYTF	TGTGCCAGCAGCCTACAGGGGGCGCGAGGCTACACCTTC
few	.	TRBV7-9	TRBJ1-2	13	CASSRTDPYGYTF	TGTGCCAGCAGCCGGACAGACCCCTATGGCTACACCTTC